This T cell receptor beta chain was found in a study of technical replicates of blood from a handful of donors. Germline CDR1 SGHRS, CDR2 YFSETQ. V was pared by 4 bases and J by 5 bases, with 6 bases of the junction left unmatched. This CDR3 region has 14 residues. TCRdb's copy holds only in-frame clones and misses some; the assay was immunoSEQ multiplex PCR. The sample consists of roughly 90,000 clones, 80% to 95% of them appearing once. The specimen was T cells isolated from PBMCs. This sequence was found in a human donor in good health. The rearrangement links TRBV5-1 to TRBJ2-3, with 8 bases identical to TRBD1. The CDR3 spells CASSRGQGGDTQYF. The CDR3 DNA follows: TGCGCCAGCAGCCGAGGACAGGGAGGAGATACGCAGTATTTT.